This TCR beta chain was identified in a study of blood T cell repertoires in COVID-19. Across the study: The cDNA or gDNA used as material had been derived from T cells, B-cell-depleted T cells, or PBMCs.

Sequencing was performed with immunoSEQ multiplex PCR; in TCRdb, only in-frame clones are kept and a portion is missing. The sample contains approximately 130,000 clones, more than 75% of which appear only once. The germline V gene encodes CDR1 LGHDT and CDR2 YNNKEL (reference sequence). This CDR3 comprises 15 residues. V lost 4 bases, J lost 0 bases, and 9 bases lay in between. The chain couples TRBV3-1 (or the pseudogene TRBV3-2) to TRBJ2-2, with a weak D call TRBD1 (6 bases). This receptor was taken from a man between 50 and 59 years old with active COVID-19. The sequenced sample consisted of peripheral blood. CDR3 nucleotides: TGTGCCAGCAGCCCTACAGGGTCGAACACCGGGGAGCTGTTTTTT. Amino acids: CASSPTGSNTGELFF.